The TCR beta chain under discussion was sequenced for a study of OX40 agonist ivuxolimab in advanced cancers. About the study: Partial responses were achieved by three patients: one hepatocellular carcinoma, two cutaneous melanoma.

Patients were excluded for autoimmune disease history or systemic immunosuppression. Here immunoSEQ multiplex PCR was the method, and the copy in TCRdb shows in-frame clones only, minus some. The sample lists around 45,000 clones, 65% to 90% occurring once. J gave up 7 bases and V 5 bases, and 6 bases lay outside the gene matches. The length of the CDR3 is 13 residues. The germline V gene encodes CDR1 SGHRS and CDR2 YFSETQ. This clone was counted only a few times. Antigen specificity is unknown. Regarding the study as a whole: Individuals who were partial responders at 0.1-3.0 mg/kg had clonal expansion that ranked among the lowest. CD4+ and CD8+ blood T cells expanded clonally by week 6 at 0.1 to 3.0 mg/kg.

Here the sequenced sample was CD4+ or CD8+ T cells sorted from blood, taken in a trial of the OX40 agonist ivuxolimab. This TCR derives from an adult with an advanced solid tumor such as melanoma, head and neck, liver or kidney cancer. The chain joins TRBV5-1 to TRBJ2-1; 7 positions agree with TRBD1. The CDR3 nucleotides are TGCGCCAGCAGGAGACAGGGAAAGAATGAGCAGTTCTTC. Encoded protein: CASRRQGKNEQFF.